This T cell receptor beta chain was identified in a study of T cell responses to AZD1222 COVID-19 vaccine. The CDR3 is 15 residues long. Germline V lookup: CDR1 PRHDT, CDR2 FYEKMQ (reference sequence). V was shortened by 5 bases and J by 4 bases, with 15 bases between the two germline ends. Notes on the study in general: White British donors predominated, females outnumbered males, and clonal diversity was possibly underestimated. Baseline serology detected seropositivity in only six or seven AZD1222 recipients. Without day 14 samples, only post-peak T cell repertoires were studied.

Some clones are missing from TCRdb's copy, which holds only in-frame ones; the method was immunoSEQ multiplex PCR. Of roughly 120,000 clones in the sample, 85% to 90% were seen once. Details on this clone: The antigen is undetermined.

The source was peripheral blood, collected on day 0 of AZD1222 vaccination. The sequence came from an adult in good health. The chain carries TRBV13 and TRBJ1-5; D is unresolved. The CDR3 DNA is TGTGCCAGCAGCGTCGGAAGGAGATTTAATCAGCCCCAGCATTTT. Translated, it gives CASSVGRRFNQPQHF.